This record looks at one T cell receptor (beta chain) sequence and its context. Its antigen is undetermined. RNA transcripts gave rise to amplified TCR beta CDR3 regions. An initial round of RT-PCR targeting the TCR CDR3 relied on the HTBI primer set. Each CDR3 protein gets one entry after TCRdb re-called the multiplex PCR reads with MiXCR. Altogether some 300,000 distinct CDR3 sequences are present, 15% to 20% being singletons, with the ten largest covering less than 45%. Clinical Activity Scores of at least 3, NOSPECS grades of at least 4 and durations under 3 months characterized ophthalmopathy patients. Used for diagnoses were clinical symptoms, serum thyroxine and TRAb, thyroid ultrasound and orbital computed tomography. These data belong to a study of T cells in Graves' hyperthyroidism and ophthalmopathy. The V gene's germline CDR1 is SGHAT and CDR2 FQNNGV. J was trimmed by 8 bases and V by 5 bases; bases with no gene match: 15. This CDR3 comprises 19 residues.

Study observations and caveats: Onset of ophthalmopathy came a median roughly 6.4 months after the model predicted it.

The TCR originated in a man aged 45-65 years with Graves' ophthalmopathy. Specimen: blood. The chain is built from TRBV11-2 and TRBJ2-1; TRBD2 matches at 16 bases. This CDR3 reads CASSPSGTSGRAPFDEQFF. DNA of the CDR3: TGTGCCAGCAGCCCCTCCGGGACTAGCGGGAGGGCCCCGTTCGATGAGCAGTTCTTC.